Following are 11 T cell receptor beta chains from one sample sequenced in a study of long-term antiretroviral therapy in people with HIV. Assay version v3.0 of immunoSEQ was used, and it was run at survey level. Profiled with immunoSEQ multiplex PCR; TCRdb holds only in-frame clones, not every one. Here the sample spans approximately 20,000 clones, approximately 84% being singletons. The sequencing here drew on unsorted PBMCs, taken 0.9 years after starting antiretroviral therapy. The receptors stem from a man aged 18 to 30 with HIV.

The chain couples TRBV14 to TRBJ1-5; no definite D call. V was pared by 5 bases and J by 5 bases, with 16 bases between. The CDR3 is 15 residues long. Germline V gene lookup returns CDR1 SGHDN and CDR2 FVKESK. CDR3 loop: CASSGWTRTYQPQHF. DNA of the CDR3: TGTGCCAGCAGCGGTTGGACGCGGACCTATCAGCCCCAGCATTTT.

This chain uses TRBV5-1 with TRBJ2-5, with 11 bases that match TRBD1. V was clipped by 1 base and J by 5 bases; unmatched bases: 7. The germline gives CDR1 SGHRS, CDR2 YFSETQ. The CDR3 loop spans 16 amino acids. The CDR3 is CASSLTGQGAGETQYF. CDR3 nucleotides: TGCGCCAGCAGCTTGACCGGACAGGGGGCAGGGGAGACCCAGTACTTC.

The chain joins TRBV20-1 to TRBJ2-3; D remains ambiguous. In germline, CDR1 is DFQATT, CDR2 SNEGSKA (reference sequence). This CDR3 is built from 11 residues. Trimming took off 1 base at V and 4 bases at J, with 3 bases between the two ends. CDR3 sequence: CSARAADTQYF. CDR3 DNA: TGCAGTGCTAGAGCCGCAGATACGCAGTATTTT.

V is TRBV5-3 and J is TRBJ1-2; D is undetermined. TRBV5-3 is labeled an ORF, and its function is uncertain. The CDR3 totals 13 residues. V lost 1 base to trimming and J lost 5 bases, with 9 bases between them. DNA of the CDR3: TGTGCCAGAAGCTTGATGGGCCCTTATGGCTACACCTTC. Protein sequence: CARSLMGPYGYTF.

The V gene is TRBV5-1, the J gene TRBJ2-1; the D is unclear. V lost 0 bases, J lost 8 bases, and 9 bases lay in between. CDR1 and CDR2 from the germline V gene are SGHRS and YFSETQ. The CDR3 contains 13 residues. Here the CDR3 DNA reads TGCGCCAGCAGCTTGGAGGGCTGGGATGAGCAGTTCTTC. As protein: CASSLEGWDEQFF.

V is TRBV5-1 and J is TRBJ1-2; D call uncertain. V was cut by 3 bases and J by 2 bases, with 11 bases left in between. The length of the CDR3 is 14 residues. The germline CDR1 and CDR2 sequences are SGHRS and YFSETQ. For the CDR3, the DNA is TGCGCCAGCAGCTCTGCTGGGGAGAACTATGGCTACACCTTC. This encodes CASSSAGENYGYTF.

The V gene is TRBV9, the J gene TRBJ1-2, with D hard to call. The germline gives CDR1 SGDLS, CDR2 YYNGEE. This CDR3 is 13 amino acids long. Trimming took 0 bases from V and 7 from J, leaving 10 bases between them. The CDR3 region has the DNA TGTGCCAGCAGCGTAGCTTCAGGACGTGGCTACACCTTC. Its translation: CASSVASGRGYTF.

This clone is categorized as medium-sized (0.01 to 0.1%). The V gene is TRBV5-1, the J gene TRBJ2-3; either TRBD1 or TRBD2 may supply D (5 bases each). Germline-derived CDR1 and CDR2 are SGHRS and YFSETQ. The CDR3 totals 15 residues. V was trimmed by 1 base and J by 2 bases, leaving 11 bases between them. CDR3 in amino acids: CASSLLRESTDTQYF. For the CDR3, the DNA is TGCGCCAGCAGCTTGCTCAGGGAGTCCACAGATACGCAGTATTTT.

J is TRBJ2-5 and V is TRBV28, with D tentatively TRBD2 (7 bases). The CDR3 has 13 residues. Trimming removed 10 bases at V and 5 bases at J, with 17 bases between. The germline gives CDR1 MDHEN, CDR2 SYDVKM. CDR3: CATTWGGGETQYF. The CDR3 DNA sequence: TGTGCCACCACATGGGGAGGGGGGGAGACCCAGTACTTC.

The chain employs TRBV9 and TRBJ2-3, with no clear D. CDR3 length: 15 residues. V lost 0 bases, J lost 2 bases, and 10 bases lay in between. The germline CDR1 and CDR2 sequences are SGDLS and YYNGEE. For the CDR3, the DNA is TGTGCCAGCAGCGTAGCTCTCTACTCCACAGATACGCAGTATTTT. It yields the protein CASSVALYSTDTQYF.

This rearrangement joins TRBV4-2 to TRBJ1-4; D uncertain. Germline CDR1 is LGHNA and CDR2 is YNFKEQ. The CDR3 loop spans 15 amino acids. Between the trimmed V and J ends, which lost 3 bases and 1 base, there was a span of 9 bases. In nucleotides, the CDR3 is TGTGCCAGCAGCCAGTTACACCAAACTAATGAAAAACTGTTTTTT. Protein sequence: CASSQLHQTNEKLFF.